One sample yielded the 27 T cell receptor beta chains listed below, sequenced in a study of blood T cells in healthy people across ages (dated by TCRdb to about 2015). Library preparation employed 5' RACE. The sample was run on an Illumina HiSeq 2500. The second PCR ran for about 7 to 11 cycles and used a J-beta primer mix along with a sample-barcoded 5' primer. TCRdb passed the public sequencing reads through fastp at Q25 and MiXCR, retaining productive beta sequences. Each record represents a unique CDR3 protein, reported with the most common genes and DNA among its rows. This sample comprises about 2 million distinct CDR3 sequences, roughly 49% of them detected only once. The ten largest clones take up approximately 2% of the sample. Source material: blood. The source is a woman aged 40 to 50 in good health.

This clonotype turned up a few times. The chain couples TRBV7-9 to TRBJ1-1; D gene uncertain. The CDR3 runs to 14 residues. The germline V and J ends were trimmed by 2 bases and 3 bases, with 10 bases remaining between them. Germline V gives CDR1 SEHNR, CDR2 FQNEAQ (reference sequence). The CDR3 coding sequence is TGTGCCAGCAGCTTACCACTGAGGGACACTGAAGCTTTCTTT. Protein product: CASSLPLRDTEAFF.

V gene TRBV12-3 or TRBV12-4 combines with J gene TRBJ2-5; 8 nucleotides line up with TRBD1. This CDR3 is 17 amino acids long. The J segment lost 0 bases and the V segment lost 4 bases, leaving 10 bases of the junction unmatched. This chain's CDR3 is CASSSDRVLGYQETQYF. CDR3 coding DNA: TGTGCCAGCAGTTCGGACAGGGTTCTAGGGTACCAAGAGACCCAGTACTTC.

V usage is TRBV6-6 and J usage is TRBJ2-3; a weak D match, TRBD1 (5 bases). The CDR3 is made up of 14 amino acids. Germline CDR1 is MNHNY and CDR2 is SVGAGI (reference sequence). Trimming took 5 bases from V and 2 from J, leaving 11 bases between them. For the CDR3, the DNA is TGTGCCAGCAGTCCTCAGGGAAACACAGATACGCAGTATTTT. Protein product: CASSPQGNTDTQYF.

The V call is TRBV6-1, the J call TRBJ2-4; 9 bases line up with TRBD1. The CDR3 loop spans 15 amino acids. The V gene's germline CDR1 is MNHNS and CDR2 SASEGT. J lost 13 bases, V lost 4 bases, and 14 bases had no gene match. The CDR3 loop reads CASSGTGDSFEAQYF. The CDR3 DNA sequence: TGTGCCAGCAGTGGGACAGGGGATTCGTTTGAGGCCCAGTACTTC.

The gene calls are TRBV7-8 and TRBJ2-1, with 11 bases aligning to TRBD2. The CDR3 runs 18 residues. After removal of 0 bases from V and 3 bases from J, the junction contained 7 bases not matched to a gene. Per germline, CDR1 SGHVS and CDR2 FQNEAQ. CDR3 in DNA: TGTGCCAGCAGCTTAGCGCTAGCGGGGGGCTCCTTCTACAATGAGCAGTTCTTC. It yields the protein CASSLALAGGSFYNEQFF. The full variable domain, rest sourced from reference TRBV7-8 and TRBJ2-1, is GAGVSQSPRYKVAKRGQDVALRCDPISGHVSLFWYQQALGQGPEFLTYFQNEAQLDKSGLPSDRFFAERPEGSVSTLKIQRTQQEDSAVYLCASSLALAGGSFYNEQFFGPGTRLTVL.

This clonotype turned up a few times. This chain connects TRBV7-2 to TRBJ1-2; TRBD1 agrees at 7 bases. Germline CDR1 and CDR2: SGHTA and FQGNSA. CDR3 length: 13 amino acids. The trim removed 5 bases at V and 8 bases at J, leaving 8 bases unmatched. DNA of the CDR3: TGTGCCAGCAGCGCGGGACAGTTTTGGGGCTACACCTTC. Translated: CASSAGQFWGYTF.

This chain links TRBV12-3 or TRBV12-4 with TRBJ2-7; a possible D gene is TRBD2 (5 bases). This CDR3 contains 15 residues. Trimming pared 2 bases from V and 0 bases from J, leaving 11 bases between. The DNA of the CDR3 is TGTGCCAGCAGTTTATTTGGCGGGTTCTCCTACGAGCAGTACTTC. Amino acid sequence: CASSLFGGFSYEQYF.

This clonotype was counted a few times. The rearrangement uses TRBV29-1 and TRBJ2-3; TRBD1 aligns across 12 bases. CDR1 and CDR2 (germline): SQVTM, ANQGSEA. The CDR3 loop spans 17 amino acids. After removal of 6 bases from V and 5 bases from J, the junction contained 15 bases not matched to a gene. CDR3 DNA sequence: TGCAGCGTCCAGGACGCCGGGACAGGGGGCGTTGGAGATACGCAGTATTTT. This sequence encodes CSVQDAGTGGVGDTQYF.

The chain joins TRBV20-1 to TRBJ2-1, with 9 bases fitting TRBD2. Germline CDR1 DFQATT, CDR2 SNEGSKA (reference sequence). The CDR3 sequence is 10 residues long. V lost 6 bases and J lost 15; bases outside the gene matches: 6. The CDR3 sequence is CSAWSGGLFF. The CDR3 nucleotides are TGCAGTGCCTGGAGCGGGGGGCTGTTCTTC.

This clonotype was seen a few times. The rearrangement joins TRBV6-5 to TRBJ2-3; TRBD1 aligns across 9 bases. With V trimmed by 2 bases and J by 4 bases, 1 base remained unmatched. Germline CDR1 MNHEY, CDR2 SVGAGI. The CDR3 is 14 amino acids. In nucleotides, the CDR3 is TGTGCCAGCAGTTACCACAGGGGGCCAGATACGCAGTATTTT. It yields the protein CASSYHRGPDTQYF.

The J gene is TRBJ2-4, the V gene TRBV6-2 or TRBV6-3; D perhaps matches TRBD1 (6 bases). The end of the DNA aligns better with TRBJ2-7, so the J call may be wrong. There are 15 residues in the CDR3. CDR1 is MNHEY and CDR2 is SVGEGT in the germline V gene. The CDR3 nucleotides are TGTGCCAGCAGATATGGGGGAACAGGGAACGACGAGCAGTACTTC. Its translation: CASRYGGTGNDEQYF.

This clonotype was picked up a small number of times. This chain joins TRBV20-1 and TRBJ1-2; 10 nucleotides match TRBD1. This CDR3 spans 13 amino acids. V was clipped by 3 bases and J by 6 bases; unmatched bases: 4. CDR1 DFQATT and CDR2 SNEGSKA come from the germline V gene (reference sequence). The CDR3 here is CSASGQGGDGYTF. The CDR3 DNA is TGCAGTGCTAGCGGACAGGGGGGTGATGGCTACACCTTC.

V gene TRBV20-1 combines with J gene TRBJ2-1, with TRBD1 matching 12 bases. Germline V gives CDR1 DFQATT, CDR2 SNEGSKA (reference sequence). The CDR3 loop spans 15 amino acids. The CDR3 spells CSRPGQGAPYNEQFF. Written as DNA, the CDR3 is TGCAGCCGCCCGGGACAGGGGGCTCCCTACAATGAGCAGTTCTTC.

V usage is TRBV6-6 and J usage is TRBJ1-2; unclear D gene. The length of the CDR3 is 13 residues. With 5 bases removed from V and 1 base from J, the gap between germline ends came to 8 bases. Germline values: CDR1 MNHNY, CDR2 SVGAGI (reference sequence). CDR3 coding DNA: TGTGCCAGCAGTAAGATTAATAACTATGGCTACACCTTC. Translation gives CASSKINNYGYTF.

This clonotype was found a few times. The genes are TRBV4-1 and TRBJ2-1; D is perhaps TRBD1 (7 bases). From germline, CDR1 is MGHRA and CDR2 YSYEKL. The V and J ends lost 1 base and 6 bases respectively, with 16 bases between them. This CDR3 comprises 16 residues. The CDR3 DNA sequence: TGCGCCAGCAGCCAAGTGGCGGGACAGAAACGCAATGAGCAGTTCTTC. Its translation: CASSQVAGQKRNEQFF.

In this sample, this clonotype turned up a few times. The V gene is TRBV7-6, the J gene TRBJ2-7; perhaps TRBD1 as D (5 bases). V lost 4 bases, J lost 3 bases, and 10 bases lay in between. Germline V gene lookup returns CDR1 SGHVS and CDR2 FNYEAQ. This CDR3 contains 13 residues. This chain's CDR3 is CASSSKQDYEQYF. The DNA for the CDR3 is TGTGCCAGCAGCTCGAAACAGGACTACGAGCAGTACTTC.

The chain has TRBV7-3 and TRBJ2-7; D call uncertain. Trimming removed 5 bases at V and 0 bases at J, with 23 bases between. The germline V gene encodes CDR1 SGHTA and CDR2 FQGTGA. The CDR3 totals 18 residues. Here the CDR3 DNA reads TGTGCCAGCAGCCCCAGATCCGTACAGAAGTCTAGCTCCTACGAGCAGTACTTC. It yields the protein CASSPRSVQKSSSYEQYF.

This chain joins TRBV20-1 and TRBJ2-2, with 12 positions matching TRBD2. Germline values: CDR1 DFQATT, CDR2 SNEGSKA (reference sequence). The V segment lost 6 bases and the J segment 7 bases; nucleotides outside the gene matches: 12. The CDR3 runs 16 residues. The CDR3 DNA follows: TGCAGTGCCCGAAAGGCTAGCGGGGGGGCAATCGGGGAGCTGTTTTTT. It codes for CSARKASGGAIGELFF.

The chain employs TRBV7-8 and TRBJ2-7; D is possibly TRBD2 (5 bases). CDR3 size: 16 residues. Germline V gives CDR1 SGHVS, CDR2 FQNEAQ. V was trimmed by 1 base and J by 0 bases, leaving 13 bases between them. The CDR3 loop reads CASSLVVRTLSYEQYF. Here the CDR3 DNA reads TGTGCCAGCAGCTTAGTGGTCAGGACTCTCTCCTACGAGCAGTACTTC.

This clonotype was observed a few times. The genes are TRBV20-1 and TRBJ2-1, with unresolved D. Germline CDR1 and CDR2: DFQATT and SNEGSKA (reference sequence). The CDR3 runs 11 residues. Trimming took off 3 bases at V and 9 bases at J, with 9 bases between the two ends. DNA for the CDR3: TGCAGTGCTAGTGGCGAGTTTGAGCAGTTCTTC. Protein product: CSASGEFEQFF.

This clonotype appeared a few times. The chain uses TRBV20-1 and TRBJ2-5; D not certain. Germline CDR1 reads DFQATT; CDR2 reads SNEGSKA (reference sequence). V was clipped by 5 bases and J by 4 bases, with 8 bases between them. The CDR3 extends over 11 amino acids. CDR3 DNA: TGCAGTGCTCCTGAGACAGAGACCCAGTACTTC. This codes for CSAPETETQYF.

This clonotype was recorded a few times. The chain recombines TRBV7-9 with TRBJ2-5; tentatively, D is TRBD1 or TRBD2 (5 bases each). The tail of the sequence fits TRBJ2-7 better, so the J call may be wrong. The germline gives CDR1 SEHNR, CDR2 FQNEAQ (reference sequence). This CDR3 spans 13 amino acids. The CDR3 DNA reads TGTGCCAGCAGCCCAGGTGGGACCGACGAGCAGTACTTC. Its protein is CASSPGGTDEQYF.

The chain carries TRBV7-2 and TRBJ1-2, with D tentatively TRBD1 (5 bases). V lost 4 bases and J lost 6, with 18 bases in between. The CDR3 spans 15 residues. Germline lookup yields CDR1 SGHTA and CDR2 FQGNSA. The chain's CDR3 is CASSSQGGFMNGYTF. The CDR3 nucleotides read TGTGCCAGCAGCTCTCAGGGAGGTTTCATGAATGGCTACACCTTC.

The sample holds a few counts of this clonotype. The chain joins TRBV7-9 to TRBJ2-3; 7 bases are a match to TRBD1. The V gene end was trimmed by 5 bases and the J gene end by 4 bases; junction bases not matched to a gene: 15. The CDR3 length is 17 residues. The germline CDR1 and CDR2 sequences are SEHNR and FQNEAQ (reference sequence). The CDR3 nucleotides are TGTGCCAGCAGCCCCGGACAGGAGTCTATGTTCGCAGATACGCAGTATTTT. Translated: CASSPGQESMFADTQYF. The full variable domain, with the rest looked up from reference TRBV7-9 and TRBJ2-3, is DTGVSQNPRHKITKRGQNVTFRCDPISEHNRLYWYRQTLGQGPEFLTYFQNEAQLEKSRLLSDRFSAERPKGSFSTLEIQRTEQGDSAMYLCASSPGQESMFADTQYFGPGTRLTVL.

This clonotype has only a few counts. The rearrangement uses TRBV4-2 and TRBJ2-1, with 10 bases aligning to TRBD2. Germline assignment: CDR1 LGHNA and CDR2 YNFKEQ. V gave up 4 bases and J gave up 5 bases; unmatched junction bases: 11. The CDR3 length is 17 residues. The CDR3 protein is CASSPALAGSPNNEQFF. The CDR3 DNA sequence: TGTGCCAGCAGCCCGGCACTAGCGGGGAGTCCCAACAATGAGCAGTTCTTC.

The J gene is TRBJ1-2, the V gene TRBV25-1; the D is unclear. Trimming pared 3 bases from V and 2 bases from J, leaving 7 bases between. The CDR3 has 13 residues. Germline loops: CDR1 MGHDK, CDR2 SYGVNS. As DNA, the CDR3 is TGTGCCAGCAGTGAGAAGTTGAACTATGGCTACACCTTC. It encodes CASSEKLNYGYTF.

The rearrangement uses TRBV4-1 and TRBJ2-1; 9 bases line up with TRBD1. V lost 2 bases to trimming and J lost 5 bases; unmatched junction nucleotides: 4. Per the germline V gene, CDR1 is MGHRA and CDR2 is YSYEKL. The CDR3 contains 15 residues. This chain's CDR3 is CASSQTQGAHNEQFF. The CDR3, as DNA: TGCGCCAGCAGCCAAACACAGGGGGCCCACAATGAGCAGTTCTTC.